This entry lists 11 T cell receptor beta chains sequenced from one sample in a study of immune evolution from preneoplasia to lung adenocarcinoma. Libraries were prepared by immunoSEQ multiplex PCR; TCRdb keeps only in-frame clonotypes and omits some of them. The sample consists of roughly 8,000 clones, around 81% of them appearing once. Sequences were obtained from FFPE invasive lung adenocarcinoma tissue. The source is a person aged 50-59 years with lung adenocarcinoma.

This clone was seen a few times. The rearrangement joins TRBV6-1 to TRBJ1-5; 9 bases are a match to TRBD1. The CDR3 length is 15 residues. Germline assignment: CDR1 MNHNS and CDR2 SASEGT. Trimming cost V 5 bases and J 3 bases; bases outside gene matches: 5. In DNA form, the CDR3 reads TGTGCCAGCAGTCGACAGGGGGAAAACAATCAGCCCCAGCATTTT. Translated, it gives CASSRQGENNQPQHF.

This CDR3 is CAISGDLNQPQHF. Here the CDR3 DNA reads TGTGCCATCAGTGGGGATCTTAATCAGCCCCAGCATTTT. The V call is TRBV10-3, the J call TRBJ1-5; D unresolved. The CDR3 spans 13 residues. The ends were cut back, 4 bases at V and 4 bases at J, with 8 bases in the middle. In germline, CDR1 is ENHRY, CDR2 SYGVKD.

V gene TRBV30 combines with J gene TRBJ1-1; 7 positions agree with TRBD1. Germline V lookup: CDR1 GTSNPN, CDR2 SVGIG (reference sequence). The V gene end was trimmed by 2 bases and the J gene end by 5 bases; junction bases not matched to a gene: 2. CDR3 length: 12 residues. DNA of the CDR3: TGTGCCTGGAGTAAACAGGGGACTGAAGCTTTCTTT. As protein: CAWSKQGTEAFF.

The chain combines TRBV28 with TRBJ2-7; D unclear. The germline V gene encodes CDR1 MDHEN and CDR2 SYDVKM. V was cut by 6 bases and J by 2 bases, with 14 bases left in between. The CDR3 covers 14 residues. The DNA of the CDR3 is TGTGCCAGCAGCCCTACACATGCCCCCTACGAGCAGTACTTC. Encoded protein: CASSPTHAPYEQYF.

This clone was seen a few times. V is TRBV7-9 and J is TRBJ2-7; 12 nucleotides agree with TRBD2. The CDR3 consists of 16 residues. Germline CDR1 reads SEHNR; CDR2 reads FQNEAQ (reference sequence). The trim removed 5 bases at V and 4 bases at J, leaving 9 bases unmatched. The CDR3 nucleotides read TGTGCCAGCAGCGAGAACTCGGGACTAGCGGGTTACGAGCAGTACTTC. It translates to CASSENSGLAGYEQYF. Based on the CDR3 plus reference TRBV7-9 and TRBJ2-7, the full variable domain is DTGVSQNPRHKITKRGQNVTFRCDPISEHNRLYWYRQTLGQGPEFLTYFQNEAQLEKSRLLSDRFSAERPKGSFSTLEIQRTEQGDSAMYLCASSENSGLAGYEQYFGPGTRLTVT.

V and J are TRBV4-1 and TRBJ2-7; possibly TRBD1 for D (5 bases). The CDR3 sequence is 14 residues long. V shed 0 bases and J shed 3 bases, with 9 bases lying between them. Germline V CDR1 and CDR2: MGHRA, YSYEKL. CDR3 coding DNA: TGCGCCAGCAGCCAAGAAGGGGTGAGCTACGAGCAGTACTTC. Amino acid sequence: CASSQEGVSYEQYF.

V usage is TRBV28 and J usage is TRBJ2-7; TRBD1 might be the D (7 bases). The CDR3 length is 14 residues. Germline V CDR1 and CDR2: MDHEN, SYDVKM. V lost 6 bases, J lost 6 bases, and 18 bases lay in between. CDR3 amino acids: CASRQDREAGEQYF. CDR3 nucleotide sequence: TGTGCCAGCAGACAAGACAGGGAAGCGGGCGAGCAGTACTTC.

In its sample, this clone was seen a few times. The DNA of the CDR3 is TGCGCCAGCAGTGACCGGGGATTTGAGTATGGCTACACCTTC. Amino acid sequence: CASSDRGFEYGYTF. The chain links TRBV10-2 to TRBJ1-2; no firm D call. This CDR3 comprises 14 residues. CDR1 is WSHSY, CDR2 SAAADI, per germline. The V and J ends lost 3 bases and 5 bases respectively, with 13 bases between them.

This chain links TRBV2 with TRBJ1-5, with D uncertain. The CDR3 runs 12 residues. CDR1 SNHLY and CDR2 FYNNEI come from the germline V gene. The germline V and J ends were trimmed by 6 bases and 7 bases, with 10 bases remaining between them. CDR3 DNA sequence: TGTGCCAGCAGCTTTGGAAGCCAGCCCCAGCATTTT. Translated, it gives CASSFGSQPQHF.

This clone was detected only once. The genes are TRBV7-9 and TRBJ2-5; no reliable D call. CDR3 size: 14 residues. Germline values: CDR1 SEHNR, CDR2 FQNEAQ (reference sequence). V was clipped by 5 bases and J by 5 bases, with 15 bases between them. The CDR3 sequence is CASSPQSRSETQYF. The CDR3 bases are TGTGCCAGCAGCCCACAGTCACGATCGGAGACCCAGTACTTC.

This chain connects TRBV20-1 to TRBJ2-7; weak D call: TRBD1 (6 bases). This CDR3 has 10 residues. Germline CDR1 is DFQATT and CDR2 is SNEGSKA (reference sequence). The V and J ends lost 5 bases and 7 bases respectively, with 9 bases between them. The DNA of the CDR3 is TGCAGTGCTGTACAGGGAGAGCAGTACTTC. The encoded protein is CSAVQGEQYF.